The clone carrying this T cell receptor beta chain has more than one count but fewer than ten. This entry comes from a study of long-term antiretroviral therapy in people with HIV. The run of the v3.0 immunoSEQ assay was at survey level. Per sample, sequencing targeted roughly 40,000-55,000 T-cell genomes. Clones were sequenced by immunoSEQ multiplex PCR, and TCRdb holds only the in-frame ones, with some missing. Of tens of thousands of clones listed, approximately 82% are singletons. Trimming shortened V by 7 bases and J by 2 bases, and 9 bases separated the two germline ends. Germline CDR1 reads SQVTM; CDR2 reads ANQGSEA. The CDR3 runs 12 residues.

This TCR came from a man aged 18-30 years with HIV. This chain connects TRBV29-1 to TRBJ2-1; D not resolved. Sequenced here: unsorted PBMCs, sampled 0.5 years after starting antiretroviral therapy. The CDR3 nucleotides are TGCAGCGCCGAACGGGCCTACAATGAGCAGTTCTTC. Its translation: CSAERAYNEQFF.